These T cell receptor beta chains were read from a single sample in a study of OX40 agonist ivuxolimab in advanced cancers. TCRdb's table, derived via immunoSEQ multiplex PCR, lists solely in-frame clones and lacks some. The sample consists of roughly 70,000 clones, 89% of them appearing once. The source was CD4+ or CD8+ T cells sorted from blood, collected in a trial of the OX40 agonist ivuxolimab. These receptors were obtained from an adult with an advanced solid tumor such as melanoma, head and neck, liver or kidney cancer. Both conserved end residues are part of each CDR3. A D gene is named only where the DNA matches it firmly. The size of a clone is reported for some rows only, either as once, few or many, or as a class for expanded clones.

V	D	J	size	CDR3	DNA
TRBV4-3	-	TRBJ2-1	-	CASSQDPAWGMGEQFF	TGCGCCAGCAGCCAAGATCCCGCTTGGGGGATGGGTGAGCAGTTCTTC
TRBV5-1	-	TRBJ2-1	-	CASSFSRLANNEQFF	TGCGCCAGCAGCTTCTCCAGGCTAGCAAACAATGAGCAGTTCTTC
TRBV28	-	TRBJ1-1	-	CAVRASQAGNTEAFF	TGTGCCGTCAGGGCATCTCAAGCGGGGAACACTGAAGCTTTCTTT
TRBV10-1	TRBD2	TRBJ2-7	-	CASSETASGRSYEQYF	TGCGCCAGCAGTGAGACGGCTAGCGGGAGGTCCTACGAGCAGTACTTC
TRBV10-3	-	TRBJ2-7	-	CAIAGGGGYEQYF	TGTGCCATCGCAGGGGGAGGGGGCTACGAGCAGTACTTC
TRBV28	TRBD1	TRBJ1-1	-	CASSLTGTGGTEAFF	TGTGCCAGCAGTTTAACCGGGACAGGGGGCACTGAAGCTTTCTTT
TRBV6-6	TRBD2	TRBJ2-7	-	CASREGTTLYEQYF	TGTGCCAGCAGGGAGGGGACTACCCTCTACGAGCAGTACTTC
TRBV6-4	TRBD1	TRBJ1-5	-	CASNQGALPQHF	TGTGCCAGCAACCAGGGGGCACTACCCCAGCATTTT
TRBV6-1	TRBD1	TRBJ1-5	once	CASTPGQFNQPQHF	TGTGCCAGCACCCCGGGACAGTTCAATCAGCCCCAGCATTTT
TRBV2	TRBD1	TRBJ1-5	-	CASRQGVRQPQHF	TGTGCCAGCCGACAGGGGGTCAGGCAGCCCCAGCATTTT
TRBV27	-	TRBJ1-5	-	CASSPYGKGSNQPQHF	TGTGCCAGCAGTCCTTATGGGAAAGGGAGCAATCAGCCCCAGCATTTT
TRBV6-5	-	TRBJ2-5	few	CASTSVGLQETQYF	TGTGCCAGCACTTCTGTGGGGTTACAAGAGACCCAGTACTTC
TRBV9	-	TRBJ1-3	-	CASSVDGGAIYF	TGTGCCAGCAGCGTAGATGGGGGGGCCATATATTTT
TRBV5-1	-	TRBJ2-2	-	CASSSTGPNTGELFF	TGCGCCAGCAGCTCAACGGGACCCAACACCGGGGAGCTGTTTTTT
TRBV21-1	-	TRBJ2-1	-	CASIPRTGSSEQFF	TGTGCCAGCATTCCAAGGACAGGGAGTAGTGAGCAGTTCTTC
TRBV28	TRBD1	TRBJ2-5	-	CASRLTGGGKETQYF	TGTGCCAGCAGGCTGACAGGGGGCGGGAAGGAGACCCAGTACTTC
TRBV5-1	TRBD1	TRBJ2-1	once	CASSNPSGGNEQFF	TGCGCCAGCAGCAATCCCTCAGGGGGCAATGAGCAGTTCTTC
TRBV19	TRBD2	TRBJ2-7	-	CASSIELAGVGYEQYF	TGTGCCAGTAGTATAGAACTAGCGGGAGTAGGCTACGAGCAGTACTTC
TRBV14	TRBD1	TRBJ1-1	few	CASSPLDRISTEAFF	TGTGCCAGCAGCCCTTTGGACAGGATTTCCACTGAAGCTTTCTTT
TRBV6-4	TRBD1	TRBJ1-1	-	CASSLSGTGFTEAFF	TGTGCCAGCAGCCTGTCCGGGACAGGGTTCACTGAAGCTTTCTTT
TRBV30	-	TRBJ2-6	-	CAWSVMGANVLTF	TGTGCCTGGAGTGTGATGGGGGCCAACGTCCTGACTTTC
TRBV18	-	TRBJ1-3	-	CASSPNQGSGNTIYF	TGTGCCAGCTCACCTAATCAGGGTAGTGGAAACACCATATATTTT
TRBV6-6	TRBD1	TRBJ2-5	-	CASSLSQGNSQETQYF	TGTGCCAGCAGTTTATCACAGGGGAATTCCCAAGAGACCCAGTACTTC
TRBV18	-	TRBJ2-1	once	CASSPTFLPYNEQFF	TGTGCCAGCTCACCTACCTTCCTTCCCTACAATGAGCAGTTCTTC
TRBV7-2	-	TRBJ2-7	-	CASSQDLAGSYEQYF	TGTGCCAGCAGCCAAGATCTAGCAGGGTCCTACGAGCAGTACTTC
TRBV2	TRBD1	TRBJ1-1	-	CASSGQGGKNTEAFF	TGTGCCAGCAGTGGCCAGGGGGGGAAGAACACTGAAGCTTTCTTT
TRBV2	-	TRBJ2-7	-	CASRDYVGRPYEQYF	TGTGCCAGCAGGGACTATGTTGGCAGACCCTACGAGCAGTACTTC
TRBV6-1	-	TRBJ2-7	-	CASRGQSSYEQYF	TGTGCCAGCCGCGGACAGAGCTCCTACGAGCAGTACTTC
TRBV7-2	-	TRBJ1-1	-	CASNNGVAMSEAFF	TGTGCCAGCAACAACGGTGTCGCTATGTCTGAAGCTTTCTTT
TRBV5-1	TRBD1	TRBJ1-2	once	CASSWTGGNYGYTF	TGCGCCAGCAGCTGGACAGGGGGTAACTATGGCTACACCTTC
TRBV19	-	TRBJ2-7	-	CASTMGSGSEQYF	TGTGCCAGTACTATGGGGAGCGGTAGCGAGCAGTACTTC
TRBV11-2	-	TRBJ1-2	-	CASSSTGGNYGYTF	TGTGCCAGCAGCTCCACGGGGGGAAACTATGGCTACACCTTC
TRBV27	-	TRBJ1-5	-	CASRTTGRGNQPQHF	TGTGCCAGCAGAACTACAGGCCGGGGCAATCAGCCCCAGCATTTT
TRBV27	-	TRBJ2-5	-	CASRTLQDTQYF	TGTGCCAGCAGAACTCTCCAAGACACCCAGTACTTC
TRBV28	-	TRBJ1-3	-	CASSLRPPWMNTIYF	TGTGCCAGCAGTTTAAGGCCACCTTGGATGAACACCATATATTTT
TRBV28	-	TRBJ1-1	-	CASRPGQFTEAFF	TGTGCCAGCAGACCCGGACAGTTCACTGAAGCTTTCTTT
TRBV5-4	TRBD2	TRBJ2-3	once	CASAEAGRNTDTQYF	TGTGCCAGCGCCGAAGCGGGACGGAACACAGATACGCAGTATTTT
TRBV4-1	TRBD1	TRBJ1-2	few	CASSRGRGTNYGYTF	TGCGCCAGCAGCCGAGGCAGGGGGACTAACTATGGCTACACCTTC
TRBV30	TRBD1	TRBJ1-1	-	CAWCWDRASAFF	TGTGCCTGGTGTTGGGACAGGGCATCAGCTTTCTTT
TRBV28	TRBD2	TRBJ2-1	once	CASSSSSGNSYNEQFF	TGTGCCAGCAGTTCATCTAGCGGGAACTCCTACAATGAGCAGTTCTTC
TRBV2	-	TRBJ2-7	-	CASKVGRTYEQYF	TGTGCCAGCAAGGTGGGCAGGACCTACGAGCAGTACTTC